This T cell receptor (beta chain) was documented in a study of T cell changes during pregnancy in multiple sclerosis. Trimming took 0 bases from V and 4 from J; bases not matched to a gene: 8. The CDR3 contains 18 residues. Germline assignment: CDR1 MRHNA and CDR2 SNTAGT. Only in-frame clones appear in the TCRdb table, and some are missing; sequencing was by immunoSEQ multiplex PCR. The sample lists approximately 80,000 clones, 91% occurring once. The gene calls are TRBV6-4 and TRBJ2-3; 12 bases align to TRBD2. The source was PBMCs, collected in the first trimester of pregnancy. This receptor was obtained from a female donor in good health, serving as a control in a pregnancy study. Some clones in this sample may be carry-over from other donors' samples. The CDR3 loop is CASSDSRASGGASDTQYF. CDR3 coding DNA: TGTGCCAGCAGTGACTCGAGGGCTAGCGGGGGGGCCTCAGATACGCAGTATTTT.